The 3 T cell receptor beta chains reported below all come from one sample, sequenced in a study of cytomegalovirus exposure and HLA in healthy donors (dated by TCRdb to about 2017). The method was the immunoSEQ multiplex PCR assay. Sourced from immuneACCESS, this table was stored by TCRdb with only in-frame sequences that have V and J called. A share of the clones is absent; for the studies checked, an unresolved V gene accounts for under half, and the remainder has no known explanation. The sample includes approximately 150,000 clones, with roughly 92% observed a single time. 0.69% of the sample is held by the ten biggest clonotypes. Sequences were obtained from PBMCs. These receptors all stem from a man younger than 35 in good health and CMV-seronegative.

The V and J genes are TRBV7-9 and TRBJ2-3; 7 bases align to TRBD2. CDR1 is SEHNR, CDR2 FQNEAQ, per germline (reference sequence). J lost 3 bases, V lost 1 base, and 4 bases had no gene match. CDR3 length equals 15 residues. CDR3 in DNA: TGTGCCAGCAGCTTAGGCAGGCGGGGGACAGATACGCAGTATTTT. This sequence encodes CASSLGRRGTDTQYF.

The CDR3 spells CASSPSGTRNSYNEQFF. The CDR3 nucleotides read TGTGCCAGCAGCCCTTCCGGGACAAGGAACTCCTACAATGAGCAGTTCTTC. V gene TRBV28 combines with J gene TRBJ2-1; tentative D call: TRBD1 (6 bases). Germline V gene lookup returns CDR1 MDHEN and CDR2 SYDVKM. This CDR3 is built from 17 residues. V was shortened by 6 bases and J by 0 bases, with 18 bases between the two germline ends.

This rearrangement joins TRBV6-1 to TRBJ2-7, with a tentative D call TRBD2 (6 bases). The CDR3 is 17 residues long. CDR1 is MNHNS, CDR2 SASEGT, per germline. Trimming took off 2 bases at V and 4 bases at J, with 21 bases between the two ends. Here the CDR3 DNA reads TGTGCCAGCAGTGAATTCGGGGGTAGCGAGCTCCTGTACGAGCAGTACTTC. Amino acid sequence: CASSEFGGSELLYEQYF.